This T cell receptor (beta chain) was documented in a study of T cell changes during pregnancy in multiple sclerosis. CDR3 length: 14 amino acids. V shed 3 bases and J shed 3 bases, with 8 bases lying between them. CDR1 is SEHNR, CDR2 FQNEAQ, per germline (reference sequence). The data were produced by immunoSEQ multiplex PCR, yet TCRdb's version contains in-frame clones alone and is incomplete. The sample carries approximately 35,000 clones, over 80% recorded once. This sequence was found in a female donor with multiple sclerosis, enrolled in a pregnancy study. The V call is TRBV7-9, the J call TRBJ2-2; no definite D call. The source material was PBMCs (not recorded whether the cells were cultured). The CDR3: CASSLGPDTGELFF. Written as DNA, the CDR3 is TGTGCCAGCAGCTTGGGCCCAGACACCGGGGAGCTGTTTTTT.